This T cell receptor beta chain was documented in a study of T cell responses to AZD1222 COVID-19 vaccine. Regarding this clone: Its specificity is unknown.

The study's findings and limits: Among the donors, most were white British and more were female, and clonal diversity was possibly underestimated. Baseline antibody screening turned up just a handful of seropositive AZD1222 recipients.

Sequencing used immunoSEQ multiplex PCR; TCRdb keeps in-frame clones, though not all of them. The sample includes 90,000 to 150,000 clones, roughly 86% seen only once; the top ten take 4.4%. Trimming removed 0 bases from V and 2 bases from J, with 8 bases in between. CDR1 is SGHRS, CDR2 YFSETQ, per germline. The CDR3 loop spans 14 amino acids. The rearrangement joins TRBV5-1 to TRBJ1-2; no firm D call. The input for sequencing was peripheral blood, taken on day 0 of AZD1222 vaccination. The TCR sequence derives from an adult in good health. CDR3: CASSLAGLNYGYTF. For the CDR3, the DNA is TGCGCCAGCAGCTTGGCAGGCCTAAACTATGGCTACACCTTC.